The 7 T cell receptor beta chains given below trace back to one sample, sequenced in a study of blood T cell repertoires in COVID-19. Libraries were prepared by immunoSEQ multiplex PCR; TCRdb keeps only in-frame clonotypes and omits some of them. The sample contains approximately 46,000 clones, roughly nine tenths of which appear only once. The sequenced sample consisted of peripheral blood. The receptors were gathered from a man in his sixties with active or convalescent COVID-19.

This CDR3 reads CASSELAGGYEQFF. The CDR3 region has the DNA TGTGCCAGCAGTGAACTAGCGGGGGGCTATGAGCAGTTCTTC. This rearrangement joins TRBV2 to TRBJ2-1; the match to TRBD2 covers 11 bases. This CDR3 is 14 amino acids long. V gave up 2 bases and J gave up 8 bases; unmatched junction bases: 2. Germline CDR1 and CDR2: SNHLY and FYNNEI.

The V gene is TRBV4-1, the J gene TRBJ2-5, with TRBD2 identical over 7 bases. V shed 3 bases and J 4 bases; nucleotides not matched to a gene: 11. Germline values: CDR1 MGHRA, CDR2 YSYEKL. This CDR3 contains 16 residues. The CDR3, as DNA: TGCGCCAGCAGCCAGGAAGCGGGGCCGGGGTTAGAGACCCAGTACTTC. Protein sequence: CASSQEAGPGLETQYF.

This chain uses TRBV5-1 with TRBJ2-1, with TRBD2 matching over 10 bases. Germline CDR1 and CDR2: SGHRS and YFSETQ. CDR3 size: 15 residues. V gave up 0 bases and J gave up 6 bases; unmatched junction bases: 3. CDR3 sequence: CASSLDSGGTNEQFF. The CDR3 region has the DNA TGCGCCAGCAGCTTGGATAGCGGGGGGACCAATGAGCAGTTCTTC.

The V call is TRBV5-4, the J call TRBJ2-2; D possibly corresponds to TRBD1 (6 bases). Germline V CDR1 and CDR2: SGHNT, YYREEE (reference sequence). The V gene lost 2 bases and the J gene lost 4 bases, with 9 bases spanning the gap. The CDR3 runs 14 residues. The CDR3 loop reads CASSFGQSTGELFF. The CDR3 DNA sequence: TGTGCCAGCAGCTTCGGACAGTCCACCGGGGAGCTGTTTTTT. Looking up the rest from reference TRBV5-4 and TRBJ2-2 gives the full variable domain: ETGVTQSPTHLIKTRGQQVTLRCSSQSGHNTVSWYQQALGQGPQFIFQYYREEENGRGNFPPRFSGLQFPNYSSELNVNALELDDSALYLCASSFGQSTGELFFGEGSRLTVL.

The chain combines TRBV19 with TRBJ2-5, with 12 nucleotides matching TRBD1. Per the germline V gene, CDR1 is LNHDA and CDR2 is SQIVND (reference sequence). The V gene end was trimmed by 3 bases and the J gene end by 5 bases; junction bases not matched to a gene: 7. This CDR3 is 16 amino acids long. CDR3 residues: CASSIPGQGAFETQYF. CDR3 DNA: TGTGCCAGTAGTATCCCGGGACAGGGGGCCTTTGAGACCCAGTACTTC.

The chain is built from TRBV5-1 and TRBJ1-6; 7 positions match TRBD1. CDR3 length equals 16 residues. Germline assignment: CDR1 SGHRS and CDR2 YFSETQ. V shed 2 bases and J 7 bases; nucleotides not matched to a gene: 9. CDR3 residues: CASSLGWSRGNSPLHF. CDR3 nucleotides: TGCGCCAGCAGCTTAGGGTGGTCCAGGGGGAATTCACCCCTCCACTTT.

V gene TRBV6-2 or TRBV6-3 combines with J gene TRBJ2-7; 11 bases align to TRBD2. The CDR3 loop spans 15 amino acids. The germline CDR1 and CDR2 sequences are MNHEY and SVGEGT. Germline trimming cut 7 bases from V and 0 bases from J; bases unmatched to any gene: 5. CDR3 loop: CASIPGLAGSYEQYF. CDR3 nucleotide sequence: TGTGCCAGCATCCCCGGACTAGCGGGCTCCTACGAGCAGTACTTC.